Sequencing of this TCR beta chain was carried out in a study of vaccination and CD4 T cells after COVID-19. Across the study: The authors exposed cells to overlapping spike peptides derived from SARS-CoV-2, HCoV-NL63, HCoV-OC43 and HCoV-229E.

The assay that was used to sequence DNA from cultured CD4+ T cells was the Oncomine TCR Beta short-read assay. One entry per CDR3 protein, called by TCRdb with MiXCR from the PCR reads. The table lists several thousand distinct CDR3 sequences, 55% to 70% of them singletons. With regard to this clonotype: Its target is not known.

Treatment specified: roughly ten-day PBMC culture with coronavirus spike peptide pools or control peptides (ViraFEST assay). Unmatched junction bases numbered 10, after V lost 8 bases and J lost 6 bases. Germline-derived CDR1 and CDR2 are MNHNS and SASEGT. The CDR3 contains 15 residues. The sequence was obtained from a human donor who had recovered from COVID-19. The chain couples TRBV6-1 to TRBJ1-5; 10 positions match TRBD1. Specimen: CD4+ T cells from blood, cultured in vitro. CDR3 protein: CASEKTGGLIQPQHF. The CDR3 DNA reads TGTGCCAGCGAGAAGACAGGGGGCCTCATTCAGCCCCAGCATTTT.